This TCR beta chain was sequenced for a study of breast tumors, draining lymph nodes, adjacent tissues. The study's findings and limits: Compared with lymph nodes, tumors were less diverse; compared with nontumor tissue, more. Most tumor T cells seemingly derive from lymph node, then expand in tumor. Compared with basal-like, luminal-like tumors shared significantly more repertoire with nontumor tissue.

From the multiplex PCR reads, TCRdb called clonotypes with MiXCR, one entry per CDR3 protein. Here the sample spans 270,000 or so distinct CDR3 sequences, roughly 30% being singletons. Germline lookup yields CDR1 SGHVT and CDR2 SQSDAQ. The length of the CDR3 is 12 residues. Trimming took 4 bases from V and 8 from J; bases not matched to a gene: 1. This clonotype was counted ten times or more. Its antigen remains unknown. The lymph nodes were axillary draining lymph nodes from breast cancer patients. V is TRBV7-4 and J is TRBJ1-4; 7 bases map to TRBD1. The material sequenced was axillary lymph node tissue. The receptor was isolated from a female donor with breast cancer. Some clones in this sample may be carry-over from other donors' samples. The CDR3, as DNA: TGTGCCAGCAGCTCGGGACAGGAAAAACTGTTTTTT. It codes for CASSSGQEKLFF.